This T cell receptor (beta chain) emerged from a study of blood T cell repertoires in COVID-19. Using immunoSEQ multiplex PCR, the repertoire was profiled, and TCRdb retains in-frame clones only, with some absent. The sample consists of 250,000 to 350,000 clones, about four fifths of them appearing once. The V gene lost 8 bases and the J gene lost 2 bases, with 13 bases spanning the gap. The length of the CDR3 is 13 residues. CDR1 SGHRS and CDR2 YFSETQ come from the germline V gene. In this sample, this clone turned up once. Sequencing was carried out using peripheral blood. This sequence was found in a human donor with COVID-19, enrolled during active disease. The donor label of this sample is uncertain. This chain joins TRBV5-1 and TRBJ2-5, with D possibly being TRBD2 (6 bases). The CDR3 coding sequence is TGCGCCAGTGGCGGGAACAGGCAAGAGACCCAGTACTTC. Residues: CASGGNRQETQYF.